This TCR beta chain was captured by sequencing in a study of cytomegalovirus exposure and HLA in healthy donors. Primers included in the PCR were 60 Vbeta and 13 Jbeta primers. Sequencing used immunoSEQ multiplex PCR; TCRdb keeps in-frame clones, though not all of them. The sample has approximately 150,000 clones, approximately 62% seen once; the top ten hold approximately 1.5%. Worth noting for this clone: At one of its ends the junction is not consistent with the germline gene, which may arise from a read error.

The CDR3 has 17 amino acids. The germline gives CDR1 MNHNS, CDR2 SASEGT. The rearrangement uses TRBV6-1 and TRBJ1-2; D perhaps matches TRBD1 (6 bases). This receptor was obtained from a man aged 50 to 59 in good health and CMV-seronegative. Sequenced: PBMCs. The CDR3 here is CASSGWGTRPPHSGYPF. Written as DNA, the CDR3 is TGTGCCAGCAGTGGATGGGGGACAAGACCCCCTCATTCTGGCTACCCCTTC.